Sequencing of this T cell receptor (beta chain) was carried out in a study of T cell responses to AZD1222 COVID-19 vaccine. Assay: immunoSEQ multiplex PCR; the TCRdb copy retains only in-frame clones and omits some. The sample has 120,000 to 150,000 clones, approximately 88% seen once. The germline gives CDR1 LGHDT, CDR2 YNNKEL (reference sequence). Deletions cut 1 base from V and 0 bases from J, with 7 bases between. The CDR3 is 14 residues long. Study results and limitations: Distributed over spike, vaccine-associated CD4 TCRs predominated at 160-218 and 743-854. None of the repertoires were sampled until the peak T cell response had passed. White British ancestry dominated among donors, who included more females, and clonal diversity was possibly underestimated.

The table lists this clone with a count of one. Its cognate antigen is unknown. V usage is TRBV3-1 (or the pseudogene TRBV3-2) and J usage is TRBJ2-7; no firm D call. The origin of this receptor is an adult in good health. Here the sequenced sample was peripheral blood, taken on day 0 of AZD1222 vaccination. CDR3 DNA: TGTGCCAGCAGCCAAGGGGTCTCCTCCTACGAGCAGTACTTC. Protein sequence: CASSQGVSSYEQYF.